The 8 T cell receptor beta chains listed next were all sequenced from one sample in a study of T cells in Graves' hyperthyroidism and ophthalmopathy. RNA transcripts provided the source from which TCR beta CDR3 regions were amplified. When the TCR CDR3 underwent first-round RT-PCR, the HTBI primer set was used. TCRdb redid the calling of the multiplex PCR reads with MiXCR, one entry per CDR3 protein. The table includes hundreds of thousands of distinct CDR3 sequences, under 60% detected once. Sequencing input: peripheral blood or thyroid tissue (not recorded which). These receptors all stem from a woman between 18 and 29 years old with Graves' hyperthyroidism.

In the case of this clonotype: Germline is not matched at one junction end, which may reflect a read error. V and J are TRBV2 and TRBJ1-2, with D possibly matching TRBD1 (6 bases). Per the germline V gene, CDR1 is SNHLY and CDR2 is FYNNEI. This CDR3 region has 13 residues. CDR3 in amino acids: CASRAPGGGPFSF. Here the CDR3 DNA reads TGTGCCAGCAGGGCTCCTGGGGGGGGCCCGTTTTCCTTC.

Regarding this clonotype: A clone one base away is much larger, so this may be a read error. J is TRBJ1-5 and V is TRBV2; D is perhaps TRBD1 (6 bases). The V and J ends lost 10 bases and 4 bases respectively, with 17 bases between them. CDR3 length: 14 residues. Germline assignment: CDR1 SNHLY and CDR2 FYNNEI. The chain's CDR3 is CATRVDSSNQPQHF. Written as DNA, the CDR3 is TGTGCCACCAGGGTGGACAGTAGTAATCAGCCCCAGCATTTT.

On this clonotype: Lacking the conserved final phenylalanine or tryptophan, this CDR3 likely reflects a read error. No DNA is shown, since the ends of the CDR3 on it are uncertain; the CDR3 is the one TCRdb lists. This chain connects TRBV24-1 to TRBJ1-2; TRBD1, the table's D call, was not compared with the DNA. The CDR3 is 10 amino acids long, termini counted. CDR1 is KGHDR and CDR2 is SFDVKD in the germline V gene. The chain's CDR3 is CATSDPSGTG.

The CDR3 here is CAPAGGRDEKLFF. In DNA, the CDR3 is TGTGCCCCCGCCGGGGGGCGGGACGAAAAACTGTTTTTT. The genes are TRBV15 and TRBJ1-4, with a possible D match to TRBD1 (6 bases). The V end lost 11 bases, the J end lost 8 bases, and 18 bases lay between the germline ends. CDR3 length: 13 residues. Germline V lookup: CDR1 LNHNV, CDR2 YYDKDF (reference sequence).

The chain is built from TRBV24-1 and TRBJ1-2; D is perhaps TRBD1 (5 bases). Germline CDR1 and CDR2: KGHDR and SFDVKD. V lost 11 bases and J lost 4, with 22 bases in between. This CDR3 is 15 amino acids long. The CDR3 loop reads CASSQERGRSYGYTF. Written as DNA, the CDR3 is TGTGCCAGCAGCCAAGAGCGGGGACGGAGCTATGGCTACACCTTC.

This sequence joins TRBV7-2 and TRBJ2-7; no clear D. The CDR3 has 13 residues. Trimming took 3 bases from V and 3 from J, leaving 9 bases between them. Germline CDR1 and CDR2: SGHTA and FQGNSA. CDR3 sequence reads: CASSFRRNYEQYF. The CDR3 DNA reads as TGTGCCAGCAGCTTTCGCAGAAACTACGAGCAGTACTTC.

This clonotype was recorded many times. CDR3 protein: CASSEVGGNIKAFF. The CDR3 DNA follows: TGTGCCAGCAGTGAGGTAGGGGGGAACATTAAAGCTTTCTTT. The genes are TRBV2 and TRBJ1-1, with TRBD1 as a possible D gene (6 bases). Between the trimmed V and J ends, which lost 3 bases and 9 bases, there was a span of 17 bases. In germline, CDR1 is SNHLY, CDR2 FYNNEI. The CDR3 has 14 amino acids.

The sample holds one count of this clonotype. This chain links TRBV11-3 with TRBJ1-1, with D maybe TRBD1 (5 bases). V was pared by 5 bases and J by 4 bases, with 14 bases between. In germline, CDR1 is SGHNT, CDR2 YENEEA. CDR3 size: 14 residues. CDR3 in amino acids: CASSAGAAGTEAFF. CDR3 nucleotide sequence: TGTGCCAGCAGCGCCGGGGCGGCTGGCACTGAAGCTTTCTTT.